These 10 T cell receptor beta chains originate from one sample sequenced in a study of blood T cell repertoires in COVID-19. The table came from immunoSEQ multiplex PCR; TCRdb's copy has only in-frame clones and leaves some out. The sample records around 300,000 clones, about four fifths being singletons. The specimen was peripheral blood. The receptors shown here come from a woman between 50 and 59 years old who had recovered from COVID-19.

V usage is TRBV11-2 and J usage is TRBJ1-2; D is uncertain. The V end was cut by 5 bases, the J end by 0 bases, with 10 bases between. Germline V gene lookup returns CDR1 SGHAT and CDR2 FQNNGV. This CDR3 contains 14 residues. The CDR3 DNA reads as TGTGCCAGCAGCAATGAGGGCGCTAACTATGGCTACACCTTC. This encodes CASSNEGANYGYTF.

This clone has a count of ten or more. V gene TRBV6-5 combines with J gene TRBJ1-1; 8 positions agree with TRBD1. Germline loops: CDR1 MNHEY, CDR2 SVGAGI. This CDR3 comprises 15 residues. J lost 5 bases, V lost 7 bases, and 12 bases had no gene match. The CDR3 here is CASNKRTGSRTEAFF. Written as DNA, the CDR3 is TGTGCCAGCAATAAGCGGACAGGGAGTAGGACTGAAGCTTTCTTT.

A single count supports this clone. The rearrangement joins TRBV28 to TRBJ2-7, with D maybe TRBD1 (5 bases). The V end lost 3 bases, the J end lost 2 bases, and 11 bases lay between the germline ends. CDR1 is MDHEN and CDR2 is SYDVKM in the germline V gene. CDR3 size: 14 residues. CDR3 DNA: TGTGCCAGCAGTTTTGACAGTGGACCCTACGAGCAGTACTTC. Its protein product is CASSFDSGPYEQYF.

The chain uses TRBV7-9 and TRBJ2-3; no firm D call. V dropped 5 bases and J dropped 10 bases, with 16 bases sitting between them. The CDR3 loop spans 13 amino acids. Germline CDR1 is SEHNR and CDR2 is FQNEAQ (reference sequence). The CDR3 sequence: CASSLPPKQSQYF. The CDR3 DNA reads as TGTGCCAGCAGCCTTCCGCCAAAGCAATCGCAGTATTTT. Full variable domain (rest looked up from reference TRBV7-9 and TRBJ2-3): DTGVSQNPRHKITKRGQNVTFRCDPISEHNRLYWYRQTLGQGPEFLTYFQNEAQLEKSRLLSDRFSAERPKGSFSTLEIQRTEQGDSAMYLCASSLPPKQSQYFGPGTRLTVL.

This clone has a single count. The chain joins TRBV24-1 to TRBJ1-5, with D unclear. The ends were cut back, 0 bases at V and 6 bases at J, with 2 bases in the middle. Germline CDR1 reads KGHDR; CDR2 reads SFDVKD. The CDR3 has 12 amino acids. This CDR3 is CATSDLLQPQHF. The CDR3 bases are TGTGCCACCAGTGATTTGCTTCAGCCCCAGCATTTT.

The count of this clone is one. This sequence joins TRBV7-9 and TRBJ2-7; TRBD2 matches 7 bases. Germline values: CDR1 SEHNR, CDR2 FQNEAQ (reference sequence). CDR3 size: 15 residues. V dropped 1 base and J dropped 3; count of bases not matched to a gene: 6. In DNA form, the CDR3 reads TGTGCCAGCAGCTTAGTCCCCGGGGGGATCTACGAGCAGTACTTC. Its translation: CASSLVPGGIYEQYF.

The chain joins TRBV9 to TRBJ2-7, with D tentatively TRBD1 (7 bases). Germline-derived CDR1 and CDR2 are SGDLS and YYNGEE. V dropped 0 bases and J dropped 5 bases, with 12 bases sitting between them. The CDR3 totals 14 residues. The CDR3 reads CASSVGPGGNEQYF. The CDR3 DNA reads as TGTGCCAGCAGCGTAGGACCAGGGGGGAACGAGCAGTACTTC.

The chain recombines TRBV28 with TRBJ1-1, with 9 bases fitting TRBD1. Germline assignment: CDR1 MDHEN and CDR2 SYDVKM. CDR3 size: 15 residues. The J segment lost 1 base and the V segment lost 1 base, leaving 1 base of the junction unmatched. CDR3 region: CASSLSGQGNTEAFF. The CDR3 DNA sequence: TGTGCCAGCAGTTTATCGGGACAGGGGAACACTGAAGCTTTCTTT.

The chain uses TRBV6-6 and TRBJ1-1; D might be TRBD1 (5 bases). This CDR3 is built from 13 residues. Per the germline V gene, CDR1 is MNHNY and CDR2 is SVGAGI (reference sequence). V dropped 2 bases and J dropped 7 bases, with 11 bases sitting between them. CDR3 protein: CASSYGQGFEAFF. The CDR3 bases are TGTGCCAGCAGTTACGGGCAGGGTTTTGAAGCTTTCTTT.

This clone came up once. The rearrangement links TRBV23-1 to TRBJ2-3, with TRBD2 matching 12 bases. TRBV23-1 carries the ORF label, with uncertain function. The V and J ends lost 3 bases and 0 bases, in that order; junction bases with no gene match: 16. The CDR3 spans 21 residues. This CDR3 reads CASSHQRTSGNPQGSTDTQYF. For the CDR3, the DNA is TGCGCCAGCAGTCACCAACGGACTAGCGGGAACCCACAGGGAAGCACAGATACGCAGTATTTT.